This TCR beta chain was identified in a study of blood T cell repertoires in COVID-19. This clone occurred many times. V lost 4 bases to trimming and J lost 7 bases, with 14 bases between them. The germline gives CDR1 GTSNPN, CDR2 SVGIG (reference sequence). This CDR3 is 13 amino acids long. The method was immunoSEQ multiplex PCR; TCRdb's version includes in-frame clones alone and lacks a portion of them. The sample has some 200,000 clones, 70% to 90% seen once. The chain joins TRBV30 to TRBJ1-5; possible D gene TRBD1, 6 bases. Sequenced input: peripheral blood. This sequence originates from a woman over 75 with acute or convalescent COVID-19. CDR3 nucleotide sequence: TGTGCCTGGACCATGACAGGAGGACAGCCCCAGCATTTT. Translation: CAWTMTGGQPQHF.